This T cell receptor beta chain was documented in a study of response to subunit inactivated influenza vaccine. Findings and limits, study-wide: Few additional T cells are recruited per seasonal influenza vaccination, authors suggested.

On this clonotype itself: The antigen remains unidentified.

TCRdb processed the RT-PCR reads anew with MiXCR; each CDR3 protein has one entry. The data contain under 850,000 distinct CDR3 sequences, less than 20% of them seen just once; the ten biggest clones take up roughly a tenth. This receptor was identified in a man in his forties or fifties who received an inactivated influenza vaccine. Here the sequenced sample was PBMCs from blood, taken approximately 5 days after vaccination.

CDR3 protein: CASRTSGGTSTDTQYF. CDR3 sequence (DNA): TGTGCCAGCCGGACTAGCGGGGGGACTAGCACAGATACGCAGTATTTT. The chain joins TRBV9 to TRBJ2-3, with 14 bases that match TRBD2. The CDR3 sequence is 16 residues long. J gave up 0 bases and V 7 bases, and 4 bases lay outside the gene matches. The germline gives CDR1 SGDLS, CDR2 YYNGEE.